The source of this T cell receptor (beta chain) is a study of T cells in Graves' hyperthyroidism and ophthalmopathy. The investigators amplified TCR beta CDR3 regions from RNA transcripts. The HTBI primer set served for first-round RT-PCR of the TCR CDR3. Each CDR3 protein gets one entry after TCRdb re-called the multiplex PCR reads with MiXCR. The profile covers about 320,000 distinct CDR3 sequences, with approximately 16% appearing a single time and roughly a third taken by the ten largest. It was uncontrolled infection, other autoimmune disease, pregnancy or lactation that excluded patients. This CDR3 has 15 residues. The ends were cut back, 2 bases at V and 0 bases at J, with 9 bases in the middle. Germline V CDR1 and CDR2: MNHEY, SVGAGI. This clonotype was detected a few times.

The chain couples TRBV6-5 to TRBJ2-3, with a tentative D call TRBD2 (6 bases). The receptor's source is a young man with Graves' hyperthyroidism. The specimen sequenced was blood. The DNA of the CDR3 is TGTGCCAGCAGTTACCAGGAGGGGAGCACAGATACGCAGTATTTT. The encoded protein is CASSYQEGSTDTQYF.